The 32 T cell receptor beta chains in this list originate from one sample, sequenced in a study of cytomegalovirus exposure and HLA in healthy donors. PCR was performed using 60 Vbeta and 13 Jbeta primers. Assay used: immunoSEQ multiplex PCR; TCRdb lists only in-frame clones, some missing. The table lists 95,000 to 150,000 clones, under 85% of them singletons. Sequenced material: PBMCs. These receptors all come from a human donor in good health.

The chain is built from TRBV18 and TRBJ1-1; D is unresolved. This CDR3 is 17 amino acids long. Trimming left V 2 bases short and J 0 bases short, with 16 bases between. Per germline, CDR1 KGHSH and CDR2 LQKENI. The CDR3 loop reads CASSPMEINLLNTEAFF. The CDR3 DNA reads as TGTGCCAGCTCACCAATGGAGATTAATCTACTGAACACTGAAGCTTTCTTT.

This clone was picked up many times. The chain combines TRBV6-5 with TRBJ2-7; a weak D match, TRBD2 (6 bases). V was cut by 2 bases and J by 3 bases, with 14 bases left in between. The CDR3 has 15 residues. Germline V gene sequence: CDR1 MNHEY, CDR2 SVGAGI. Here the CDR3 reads CASSYGSGTGYEQYF. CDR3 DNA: TGTGCCAGCAGTTACGGTTCAGGGACTGGCTACGAGCAGTACTTC.

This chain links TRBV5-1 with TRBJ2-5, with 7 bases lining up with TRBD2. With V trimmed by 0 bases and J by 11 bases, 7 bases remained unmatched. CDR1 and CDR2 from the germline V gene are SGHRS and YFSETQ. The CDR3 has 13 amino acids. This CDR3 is CASSLATGTKQYF. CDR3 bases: TGCGCCAGCAGCTTGGCTACTGGGACTAAGCAGTACTTC.

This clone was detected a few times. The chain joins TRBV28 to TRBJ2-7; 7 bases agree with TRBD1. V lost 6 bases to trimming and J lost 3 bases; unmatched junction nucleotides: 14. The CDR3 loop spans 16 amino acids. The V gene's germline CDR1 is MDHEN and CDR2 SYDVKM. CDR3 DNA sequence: TGTGCCAGCAGCCCAGATCCCGGGACAGTTTTCTACGAGCAGTACTTC. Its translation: CASSPDPGTVFYEQYF.

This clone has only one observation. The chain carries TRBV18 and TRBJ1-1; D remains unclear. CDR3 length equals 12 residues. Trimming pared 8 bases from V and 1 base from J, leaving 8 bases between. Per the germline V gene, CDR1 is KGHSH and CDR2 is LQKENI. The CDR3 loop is CASASGNTEAFF. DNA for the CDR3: TGTGCCAGCGCCTCAGGGAACACTGAAGCTTTCTTT.

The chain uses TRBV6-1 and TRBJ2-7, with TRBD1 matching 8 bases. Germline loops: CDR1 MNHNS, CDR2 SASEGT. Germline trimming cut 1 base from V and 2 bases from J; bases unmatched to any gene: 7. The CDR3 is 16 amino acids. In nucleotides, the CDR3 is TGTGCCAGCAGTGAAGGGATCAGGGGGCCGCCCTACGAGCAGTACTTC. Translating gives CASSEGIRGPPYEQYF.

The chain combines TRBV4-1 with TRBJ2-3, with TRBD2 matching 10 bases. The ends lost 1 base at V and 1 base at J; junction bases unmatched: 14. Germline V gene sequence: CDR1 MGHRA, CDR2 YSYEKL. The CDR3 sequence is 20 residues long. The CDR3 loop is CASSQVPSGRANPGTDTQYF. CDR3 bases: TGCGCCAGCAGCCAAGTGCCGAGCGGGAGGGCCAACCCGGGCACAGATACGCAGTATTTT.

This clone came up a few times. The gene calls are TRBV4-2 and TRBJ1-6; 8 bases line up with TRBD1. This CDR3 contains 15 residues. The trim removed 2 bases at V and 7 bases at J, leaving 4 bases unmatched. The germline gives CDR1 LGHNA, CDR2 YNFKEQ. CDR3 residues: CASSQSDRVNSPLHF. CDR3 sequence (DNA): TGTGCCAGCAGCCAATCGGACAGGGTGAATTCACCCCTCCACTTT.

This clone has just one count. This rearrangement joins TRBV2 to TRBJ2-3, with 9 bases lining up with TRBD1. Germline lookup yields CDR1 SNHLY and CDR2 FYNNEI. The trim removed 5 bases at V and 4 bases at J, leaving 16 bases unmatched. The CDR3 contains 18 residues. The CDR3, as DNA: TGTGCCAGCAGTCCCAATCCCCGGACAGGGGAAGTGCCAGATACGCAGTATTTT. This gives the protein CASSPNPRTGEVPDTQYF.

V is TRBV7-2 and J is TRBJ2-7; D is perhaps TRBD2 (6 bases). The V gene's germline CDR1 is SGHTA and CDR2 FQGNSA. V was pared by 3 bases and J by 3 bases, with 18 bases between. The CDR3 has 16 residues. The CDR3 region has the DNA TGTGCCAGCAGCTTGGCCCAGACCCTGGAGGGCTACGAGCAGTACTTC. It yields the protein CASSLAQTLEGYEQYF.

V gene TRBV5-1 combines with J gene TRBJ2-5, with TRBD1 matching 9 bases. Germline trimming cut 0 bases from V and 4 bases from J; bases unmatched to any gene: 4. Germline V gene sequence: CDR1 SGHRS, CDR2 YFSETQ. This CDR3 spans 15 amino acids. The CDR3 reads CASSLGDREGETQYF. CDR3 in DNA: TGCGCCAGCAGCTTGGGGGACAGGGAGGGAGAGACCCAGTACTTC.

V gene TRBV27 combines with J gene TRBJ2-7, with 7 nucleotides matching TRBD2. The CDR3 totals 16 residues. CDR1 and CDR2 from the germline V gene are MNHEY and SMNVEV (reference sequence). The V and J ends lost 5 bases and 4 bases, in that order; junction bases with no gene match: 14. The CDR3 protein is CASSPRGRENLYEQYF. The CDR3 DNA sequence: TGTGCCAGCAGTCCCCGGGGGAGGGAGAATCTTTACGAGCAGTACTTC.

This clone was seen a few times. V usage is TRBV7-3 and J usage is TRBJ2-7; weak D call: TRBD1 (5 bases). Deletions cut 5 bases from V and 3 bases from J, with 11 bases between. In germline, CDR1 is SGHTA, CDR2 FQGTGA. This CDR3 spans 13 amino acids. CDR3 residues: CASSAHQGYEQYF. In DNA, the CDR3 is TGTGCCAGCAGCGCCCATCAGGGCTACGAGCAGTACTTC.

The CDR3 DNA is TGCAGCGTTGAGTTGAACAGAAAAGTTTCGAGGCAGTTCTTC. Residues: CSVELNRKVSRQFF. The rearrangement joins TRBV29-1 to TRBJ2-1; D gene uncertain. The CDR3 covers 14 residues. V lost 3 bases to trimming and J lost 12 bases, with 21 bases between them. Per germline, CDR1 SQVTM and CDR2 ANQGSEA.

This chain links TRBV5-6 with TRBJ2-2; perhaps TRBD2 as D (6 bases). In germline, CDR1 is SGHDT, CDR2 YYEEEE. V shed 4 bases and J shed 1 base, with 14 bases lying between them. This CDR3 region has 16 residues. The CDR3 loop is CASSRRGSGNTGELFF. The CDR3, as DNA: TGTGCCAGCAGCCGACGGGGGAGCGGGAACACCGGGGAGCTGTTTTTT.

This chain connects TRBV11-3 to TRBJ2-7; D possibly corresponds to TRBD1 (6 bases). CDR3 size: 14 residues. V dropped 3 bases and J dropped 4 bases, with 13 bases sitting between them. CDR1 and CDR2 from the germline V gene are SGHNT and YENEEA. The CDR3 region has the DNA TGTGCCAGCAGCTTCAATGCCGGGACATACGAGCAGTACTTC. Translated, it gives CASSFNAGTYEQYF. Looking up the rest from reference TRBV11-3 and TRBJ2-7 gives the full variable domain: EAGVVQSPRYKIIEKKQPVAFWCNPISGHNTLYWYLQNLGQGPELLIRYENEEAVDDSQLPKDRFSAERLKGVDSTLKIQPAELGDSAVYLCASSFNAGTYEQYFGPGTRLTVT.

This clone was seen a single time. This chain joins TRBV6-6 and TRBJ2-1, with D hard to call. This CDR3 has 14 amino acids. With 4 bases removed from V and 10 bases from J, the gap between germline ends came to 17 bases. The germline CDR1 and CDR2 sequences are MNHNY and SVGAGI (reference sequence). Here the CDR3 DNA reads TGTGCCAGCAGTTCCGGCAGACCCGCGGCGGAGCAGTTCTTC. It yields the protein CASSSGRPAAEQFF.

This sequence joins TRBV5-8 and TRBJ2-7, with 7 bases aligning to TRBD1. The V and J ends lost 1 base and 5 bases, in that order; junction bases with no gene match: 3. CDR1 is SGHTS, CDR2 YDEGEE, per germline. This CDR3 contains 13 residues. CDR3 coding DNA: TGTGCCAGCAGCTTGACAGGGGCCAACGAGCAGTACTTC. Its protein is CASSLTGANEQYF.

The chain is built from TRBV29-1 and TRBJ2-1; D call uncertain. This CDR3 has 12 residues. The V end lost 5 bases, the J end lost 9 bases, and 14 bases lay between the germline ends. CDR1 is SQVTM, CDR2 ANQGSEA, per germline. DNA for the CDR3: TGCAGCGTTACCCCCAGAGCAGGTGAGCAGTTCTTC. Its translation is CSVTPRAGEQFF.

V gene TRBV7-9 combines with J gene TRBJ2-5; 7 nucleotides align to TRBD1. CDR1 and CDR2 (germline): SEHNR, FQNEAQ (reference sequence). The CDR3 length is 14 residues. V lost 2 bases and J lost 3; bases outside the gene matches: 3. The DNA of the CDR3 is TGTGCCAGCAGCTTAAGGGGGCAGGAAGAGACCCAGTACTTC. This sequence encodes CASSLRGQEETQYF.

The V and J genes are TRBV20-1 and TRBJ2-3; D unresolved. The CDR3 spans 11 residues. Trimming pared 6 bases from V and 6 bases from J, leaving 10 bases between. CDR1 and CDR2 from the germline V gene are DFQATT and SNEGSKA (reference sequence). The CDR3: CSAHLRDTQYF. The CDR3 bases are TGCAGTGCCCACCTTCGGGATACGCAGTATTTT.

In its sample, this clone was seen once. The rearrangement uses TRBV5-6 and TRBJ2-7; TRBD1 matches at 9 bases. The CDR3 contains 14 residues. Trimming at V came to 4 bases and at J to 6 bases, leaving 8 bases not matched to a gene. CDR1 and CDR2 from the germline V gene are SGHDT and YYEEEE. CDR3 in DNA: TGTGCCAGCAGCCCCGGGACAGGGATCAGCGAGCAGTACTTC. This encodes CASSPGTGISEQYF.

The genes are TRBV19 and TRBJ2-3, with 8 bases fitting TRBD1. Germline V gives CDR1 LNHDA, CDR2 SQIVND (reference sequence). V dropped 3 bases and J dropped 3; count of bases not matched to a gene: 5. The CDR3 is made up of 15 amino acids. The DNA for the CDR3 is TGTGCCAGTAGTATGGTCGGACAGGGAACAGATACGCAGTATTTT. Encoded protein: CASSMVGQGTDTQYF.

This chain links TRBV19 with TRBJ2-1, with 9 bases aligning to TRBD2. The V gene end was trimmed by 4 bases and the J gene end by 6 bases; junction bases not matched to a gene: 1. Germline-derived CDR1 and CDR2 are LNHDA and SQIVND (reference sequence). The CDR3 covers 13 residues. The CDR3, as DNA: TGTGCCAGTAGTAGCGGGAGGGCCAATGAGCAGTTCTTC. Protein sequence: CASSSGRANEQFF.

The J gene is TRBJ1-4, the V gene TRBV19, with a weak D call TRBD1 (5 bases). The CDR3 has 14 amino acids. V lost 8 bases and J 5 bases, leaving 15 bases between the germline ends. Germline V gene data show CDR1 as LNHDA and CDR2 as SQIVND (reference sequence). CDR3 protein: CASSSGLGNEKLFF. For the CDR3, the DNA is TGTGCCAGTTCGTCGGGACTTGGGAATGAAAAACTGTTTTTT. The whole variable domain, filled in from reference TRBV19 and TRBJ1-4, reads DGGITQSPKYLFRKEGQNVTLSCEQNLNHDAMYWYRQDPGQGLRLIYYSQIVNDFQKGDIAEGYSVSREKKESFPLTVTSAQKNPTAFYLCASSSGLGNEKLFFGSGTQLSVL.

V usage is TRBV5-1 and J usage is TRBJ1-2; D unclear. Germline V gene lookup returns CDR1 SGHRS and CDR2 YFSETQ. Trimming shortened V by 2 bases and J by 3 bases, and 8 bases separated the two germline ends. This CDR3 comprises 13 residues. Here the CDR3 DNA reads TGCGCCAGCAGCTTCGGGGATTACTATGGCTACACCTTC. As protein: CASSFGDYYGYTF. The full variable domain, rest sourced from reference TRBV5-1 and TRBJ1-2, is KAGVTQTPRYLIKTRGQQVTLSCSPISGHRSVSWYQQTPGQGLQFLFEYFSETQRNKGNFPGRFSGRQFSNSRSEMNVSTLELGDSALYLCASSFGDYYGYTFGSGTRLTVV.

CDR3 sequence (DNA): TGCGCCAGCAAGACAGGGAAACCCGGGGAGCTGTTTTTT. It encodes CASKTGKPGELFF. V and J are TRBV5-1 and TRBJ2-2, with 7 nucleotides matching TRBD1. The germline V gene has CDR1 SGHRS and CDR2 YFSETQ. The CDR3 totals 13 residues. V lost 6 bases and J lost 6; bases outside the gene matches: 5.

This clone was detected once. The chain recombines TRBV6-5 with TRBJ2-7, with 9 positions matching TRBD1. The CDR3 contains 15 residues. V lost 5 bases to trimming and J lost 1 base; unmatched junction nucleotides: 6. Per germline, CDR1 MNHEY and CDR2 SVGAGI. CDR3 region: CASSKGTGKSYEQYF. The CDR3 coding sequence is TGTGCCAGCAGTAAAGGGACAGGGAAATCCTACGAGCAGTACTTC.

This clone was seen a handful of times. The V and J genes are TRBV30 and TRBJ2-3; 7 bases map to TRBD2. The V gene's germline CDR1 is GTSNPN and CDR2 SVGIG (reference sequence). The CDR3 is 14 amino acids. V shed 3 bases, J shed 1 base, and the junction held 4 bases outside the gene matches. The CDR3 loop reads CAWRGRGGTDTQYF. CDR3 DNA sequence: TGTGCCTGGAGAGGGAGGGGCGGCACAGATACGCAGTATTTT.

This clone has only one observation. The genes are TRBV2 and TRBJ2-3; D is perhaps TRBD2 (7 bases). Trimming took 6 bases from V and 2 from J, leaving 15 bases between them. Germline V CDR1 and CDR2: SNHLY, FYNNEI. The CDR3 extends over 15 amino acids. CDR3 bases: TGTGCCAGCAGGCTAGGGGGAGGGCCCACAGATACGCAGTATTTT. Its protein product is CASRLGGGPTDTQYF.

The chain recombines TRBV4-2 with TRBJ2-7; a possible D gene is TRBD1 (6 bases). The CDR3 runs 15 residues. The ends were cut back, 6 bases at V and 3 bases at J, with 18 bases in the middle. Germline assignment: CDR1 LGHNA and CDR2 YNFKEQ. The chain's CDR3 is CASRGSDSGNYEQYF. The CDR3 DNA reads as TGTGCCAGCAGAGGGTCGGACAGCGGCAACTACGAGCAGTACTTC.

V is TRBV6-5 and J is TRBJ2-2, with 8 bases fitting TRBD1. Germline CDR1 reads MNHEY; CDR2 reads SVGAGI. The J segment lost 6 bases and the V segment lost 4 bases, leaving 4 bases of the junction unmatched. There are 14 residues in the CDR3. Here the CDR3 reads CASSSGGGAGELFF. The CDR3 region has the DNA TGTGCCAGCAGTTCAGGGGGCGGGGCCGGGGAGCTGTTTTTT.